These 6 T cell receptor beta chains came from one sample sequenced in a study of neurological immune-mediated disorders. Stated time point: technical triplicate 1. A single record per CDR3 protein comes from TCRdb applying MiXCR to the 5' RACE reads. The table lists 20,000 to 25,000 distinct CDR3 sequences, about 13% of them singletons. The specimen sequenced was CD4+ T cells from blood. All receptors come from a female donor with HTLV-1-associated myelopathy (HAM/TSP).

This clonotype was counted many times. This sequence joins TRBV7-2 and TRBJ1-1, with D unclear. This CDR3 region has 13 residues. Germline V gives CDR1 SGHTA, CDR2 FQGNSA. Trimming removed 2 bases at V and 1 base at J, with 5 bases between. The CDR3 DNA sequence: TGTGCCAGCAGCTTATGGGGGAACACTGAAGCTTTCTTT. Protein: CASSLWGNTEAFF.

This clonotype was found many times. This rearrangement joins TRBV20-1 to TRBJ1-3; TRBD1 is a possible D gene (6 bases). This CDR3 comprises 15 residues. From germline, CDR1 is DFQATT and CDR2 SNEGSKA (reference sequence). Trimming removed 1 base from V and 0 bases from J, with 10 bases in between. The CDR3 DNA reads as TGCAGTGCTAGAGCCGACAGGATCTCTGGAAACACCATATATTTT. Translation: CSARADRISGNTIYF.

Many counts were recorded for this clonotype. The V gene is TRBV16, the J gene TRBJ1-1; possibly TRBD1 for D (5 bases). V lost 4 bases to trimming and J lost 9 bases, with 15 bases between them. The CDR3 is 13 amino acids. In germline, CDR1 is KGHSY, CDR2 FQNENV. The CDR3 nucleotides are TGTGCCAGCAGCCCCCCCGGGGGAGCTAAAGCTTTCTTT. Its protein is CASSPPGGAKAFF. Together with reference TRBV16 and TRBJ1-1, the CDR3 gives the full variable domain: GEEVAQTPKHLVRGEGQKAKLYCAPIKGHSYVFWYQQVLKNEFKFLISFQNENVFDETGMPKERFSAKCLPNSPCSLEIQATKLEDSAVYFCASSPPGGAKAFFGQGTRLTVV.

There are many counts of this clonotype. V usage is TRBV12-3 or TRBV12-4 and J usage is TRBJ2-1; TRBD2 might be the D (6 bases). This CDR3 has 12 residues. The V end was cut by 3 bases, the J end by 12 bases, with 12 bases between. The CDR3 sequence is CASSLGGARQFF. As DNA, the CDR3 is TGTGCCAGCAGTTTGGGGGGAGCAAGGCAGTTCTTC.

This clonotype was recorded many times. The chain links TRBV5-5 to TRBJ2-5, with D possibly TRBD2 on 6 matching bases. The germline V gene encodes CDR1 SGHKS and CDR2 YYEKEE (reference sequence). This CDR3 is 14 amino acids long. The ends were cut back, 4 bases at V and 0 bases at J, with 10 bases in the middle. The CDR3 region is CASSPRDYQETQYF. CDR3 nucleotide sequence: TGTGCCAGCAGCCCCCGGGACTACCAAGAGACCCAGTACTTC.

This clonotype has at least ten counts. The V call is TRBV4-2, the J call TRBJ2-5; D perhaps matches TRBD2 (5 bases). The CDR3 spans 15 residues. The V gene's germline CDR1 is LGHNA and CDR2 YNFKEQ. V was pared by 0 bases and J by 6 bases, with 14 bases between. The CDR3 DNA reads TGTGCCAGCAGCCAAGACCTCCTAGCCACGCAGACCCAGTACTTC. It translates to CASSQDLLATQTQYF.